This is a list of T cell receptor beta chains from one sample in a study of T cell repertoires in cytomegalovirus infection. In TCRdb, the reads were re-called with MiXCR into one record per CDR3 protein. Of 150,000 to 190,000 distinct CDR3 sequences in the sample, 23% were seen once. The material sequenced was PBMCs. These receptors originate from a human donor in good health (CMV status not recorded). Some clones in this sample may be carry-over from other donors' samples. Both conserved end residues are part of each CDR3. Each record gives: CDR3 protein, CDR3 DNA, clone size, D gene, J gene, V gene. D genes are given only for firm matches. For some rows the clone size is stated as once, few or many, or as a class when expanded; others skip it.

CDR3aa: CASSASMGETQYF
CDR3nt: TGTGCCAGCTCGGCTAGTATGGGAGAGACCCAGTACTTC
abundance: .
d_gene: .
j_gene: TRBJ2-5
v_gene: TRBV12-3/TRBV12-4

CDR3aa: CSARGGPYGPYEQYF
CDR3nt: TGCAGTGCTAGAGGAGGACCGTACGGCCCCTACGAGCAGTACTTC
abundance: .
d_gene: .
j_gene: TRBJ2-7
v_gene: TRBV20-1

CDR3aa: CASKPGQDNEQFF
CDR3nt: TGCGCCAGCAAACCGGGACAGGACAATGAGCAGTTCTTC
abundance: few
d_gene: TRBD1
j_gene: TRBJ2-1
v_gene: TRBV5-1

CDR3aa: CASSVQAHSYEQYF
CDR3nt: TGCGCCAGCAGCGTGCAAGCCCACTCCTACGAGCAGTACTTC
abundance: .
d_gene: .
j_gene: TRBJ2-7
v_gene: TRBV5-1

CDR3aa: CASSLAGEYNEQFF
CDR3nt: TGTGCCAGCAGTCTAGCGGGAGAATATAATGAGCAGTTCTTC
abundance: many
d_gene: TRBD2
j_gene: TRBJ2-1
v_gene: TRBV6-1

CDR3aa: CASSYSLTAKNIQYF
CDR3nt: TGTGCCAGCAGTTACTCGTTGACGGCCAAAAACATTCAGTACTTC
abundance: .
d_gene: .
j_gene: TRBJ2-4
v_gene: TRBV6-2/TRBV6-3

CDR3aa: CASSLKRGYTF
CDR3nt: TGTGCCAGCAGTTTAAAACGTGGCTACACCTTC
abundance: few
d_gene: .
j_gene: TRBJ1-2
v_gene: TRBV28

CDR3aa: CASSQDMAGGNTGELFF
CDR3nt: TGCGCCAGCAGCCAAGATATGGCGGGGGGAAACACCGGGGAGCTGTTTTTT
abundance: .
d_gene: TRBD2
j_gene: TRBJ2-2
v_gene: TRBV4-1

CDR3aa: CATRPGQGSGEQYF
CDR3nt: TGTGCCACCCGACCAGGACAGGGGAGTGGCGAGCAGTACTTC
abundance: .
d_gene: TRBD1
j_gene: TRBJ2-7
v_gene: TRBV6-2/TRBV6-3

CDR3aa: CASSYLLAGAYNEQFF
CDR3nt: TGTGCCAGCAGTTATTTACTAGCGGGGGCCTACAATGAGCAGTTCTTC
abundance: .
d_gene: TRBD2
j_gene: TRBJ2-1
v_gene: TRBV6-5

CDR3aa: CASSLRQDTGELFF
CDR3nt: TGTGCCAGCAGTCTCCGCCAGGACACCGGGGAGCTGTTTTTT
abundance: .
d_gene: .
j_gene: TRBJ2-2
v_gene: TRBV6-5

CDR3aa: CASRGQLQITEAFF
CDR3nt: TGTGCCAGCAGAGGTCAGTTACAAATCACTGAAGCTTTCTTT
abundance: .
d_gene: .
j_gene: TRBJ1-1
v_gene: TRBV25-1

CDR3aa: CASSWEGLEAFF
CDR3nt: TGTGCCAGCAGTTGGGAGGGACTCGAAGCTTTCTTT
abundance: .
d_gene: .
j_gene: TRBJ1-1
v_gene: TRBV12-3/TRBV12-4

CDR3aa: CASSLAAGPNQPQHF
CDR3nt: TGTGCCAGCAGCTTAGCGGCAGGGCCCAATCAGCCCCAGCATTTT
abundance: many
d_gene: .
j_gene: TRBJ1-5
v_gene: TRBV7-6

CDR3aa: CASTRAAYNEQFF
CDR3nt: TGTGCCAGCACCAGGGCAGCCTACAATGAGCAGTTCTTC
abundance: few
d_gene: .
j_gene: TRBJ2-1
v_gene: TRBV27

CDR3aa: CASSIAGGAYYEQYF
CDR3nt: TGTGCCAGCAGCATCGCAGGCGGGGCGTACTACGAGCAGTACTTC
abundance: few
d_gene: .
j_gene: TRBJ2-7
v_gene: TRBV7-9

CDR3aa: CATSRDLFTRNTEAFF
CDR3nt: TGTGCCACCAGCAGAGACCTATTCACAAGGAACACTGAAGCTTTCTTT
abundance: .
d_gene: .
j_gene: TRBJ1-1
v_gene: TRBV15

CDR3aa: CATATGWTNEKLFF
CDR3nt: TGTGCCACCGCGACAGGGTGGACTAATGAAAAACTGTTTTTT
abundance: .
d_gene: TRBD1
j_gene: TRBJ1-4
v_gene: TRBV19

CDR3aa: CASSRSGLNTGELFF
CDR3nt: TGTGCCAGCAGCCGCAGCGGGCTGAACACCGGGGAGCTGTTTTTT
abundance: many
d_gene: .
j_gene: TRBJ2-2
v_gene: TRBV7-2

CDR3aa: CASLRRGNTEAFF
CDR3nt: TGTGCCAGCTTACGAAGGGGGAACACTGAAGCTTTCTTT
abundance: once
d_gene: .
j_gene: TRBJ1-1
v_gene: TRBV19

CDR3aa: CASSLDGTPYEQYF
CDR3nt: TGTGCCAGCAGCTTAGACGGGACCCCCTACGAGCAGTACTTC
abundance: many
d_gene: .
j_gene: TRBJ2-7
v_gene: TRBV7-9

CDR3aa: CSARGGQSTDTQYF
CDR3nt: TGCAGTGCTAGAGGGGGACAAAGCACAGATACGCAGTATTTT
abundance: .
d_gene: .
j_gene: TRBJ2-3
v_gene: TRBV20-1

CDR3aa: CASSSHGRARYF
CDR3nt: TGTGCCAGCAGTTCCCATGGCAGGGCAAGGTACTTC
abundance: .
d_gene: .
j_gene: TRBJ2-4
v_gene: TRBV28

CDR3aa: CSVESAYGYTF
CDR3nt: TGCAGCGTTGAGTCGGCCTATGGCTACACCTTC
abundance: few
d_gene: .
j_gene: TRBJ1-2
v_gene: TRBV29-1

CDR3aa: CASSSTALDTQYF
CDR3nt: TGTGCCAGCAGTTCCACCGCATTAGATACGCAGTATTTT
abundance: .
d_gene: .
j_gene: TRBJ2-3
v_gene: TRBV28

CDR3aa: CASSLAGRAFDYGYTF
CDR3nt: TGTGCCAGCAGCCTAGCCGGCAGGGCTTTTGACTATGGCTACACCTTC
abundance: many
d_gene: .
j_gene: TRBJ1-2
v_gene: TRBV7-2

CDR3aa: CASSYLPGGSGTDTQYF
CDR3nt: TGTGCCAGCAGTTACTTACCGGGGGGGTCTGGCACAGATACGCAGTATTTT
abundance: many
d_gene: TRBD2
j_gene: TRBJ2-3
v_gene: TRBV5-6

CDR3aa: CASSVQEGMNTEAFF
CDR3nt: TGTGCCAGCAGCGTTCAAGAGGGGATGAACACTGAAGCTTTCTTT
abundance: few
d_gene: .
j_gene: TRBJ1-1
v_gene: TRBV9

CDR3aa: CASSIAWDPNTGELFF
CDR3nt: TGTGCCAGTAGTATAGCGTGGGACCCGAACACCGGGGAGCTGTTTTTT
abundance: once
d_gene: .
j_gene: TRBJ2-2
v_gene: TRBV19

CDR3aa: CASSVPGGGYGYTF
CDR3nt: TGTGCCAGCAGCGTCCCAGGGGGAGGCTATGGCTACACCTTC
abundance: few
d_gene: TRBD1
j_gene: TRBJ1-2
v_gene: TRBV9

CDR3aa: CASRGQRGNTIYF
CDR3nt: TGTGCCAGTAGGGGACAGCGCGGAAACACCATATATTTT
abundance: few
d_gene: TRBD1
j_gene: TRBJ1-3
v_gene: TRBV19

CDR3aa: CASSLLSWTGNEQYF
CDR3nt: TGTGCCAGCAGCCTCCTTTCGTGGACAGGGAACGAGCAGTACTTC
abundance: many
d_gene: TRBD1
j_gene: TRBJ2-7
v_gene: TRBV6-1

CDR3aa: CSASTGGRELFF
CDR3nt: TGCAGTGCTAGTACAGGGGGTAGGGAGCTGTTTTTT
abundance: .
d_gene: TRBD1
j_gene: TRBJ2-2
v_gene: TRBV20-1

CDR3aa: CSARDLGDPGNTIYF
CDR3nt: TGCAGTGCTAGAGATCTTGGGGACCCTGGAAACACCATATATTTT
abundance: few
d_gene: .
j_gene: TRBJ1-3
v_gene: TRBV20-1